The source of this T cell receptor (beta chain) is a study of HIV-infected patients and healthy controls. Study-wide results and caveats: CDR3 sharing between individuals was lower in HIV-infected patients than in healthy controls. Eight alpha and eight beta V genes differed significantly in mean usage between HIV-infected patients and controls.

Follow-up blood was drawn about 14 weeks, roughly three months, after antiretroviral therapy began. The repertoire came from unfractionated whole blood and reflected all unsorted peripheral T cells. The CDR3 loop spans 13 amino acids. Deletions cut 7 bases from V and 6 bases from J, with 15 bases between. From germline, CDR1 is SNHLY and CDR2 FYNNEI. Alpha and beta constant-region primers primed reverse transcription of around 500 ng RNA. Using multiplexing indices, alpha and beta chain libraries were generated apart by chain-specific third strand synthesis. A single primer pair per chain amplified all rearrangements, with per-molecule barcodes. Ligation attached cDNA to a 5' RACE adapter that carried a random hexamer and SP2 site. TCRdb redid the calling of the 5' RACE reads with MiXCR, one entry per CDR3 protein. The sample shows about 6,600 distinct CDR3 sequences, under 9.5% of them seen only once.

This clonotype is judged medium-sized (0.01 to 0.1%). Its antigen is unidentified. The chain recombines TRBV2 with TRBJ1-1; D remains unclear. The TCR sequence derives from an adult with HIV infection. Source: blood, taken during antiretroviral therapy. The CDR3 DNA follows: TGTGCCAGCAACAGCATCGAATGGCCTGAAGCTTTCTTT. It encodes CASNSIEWPEAFF.